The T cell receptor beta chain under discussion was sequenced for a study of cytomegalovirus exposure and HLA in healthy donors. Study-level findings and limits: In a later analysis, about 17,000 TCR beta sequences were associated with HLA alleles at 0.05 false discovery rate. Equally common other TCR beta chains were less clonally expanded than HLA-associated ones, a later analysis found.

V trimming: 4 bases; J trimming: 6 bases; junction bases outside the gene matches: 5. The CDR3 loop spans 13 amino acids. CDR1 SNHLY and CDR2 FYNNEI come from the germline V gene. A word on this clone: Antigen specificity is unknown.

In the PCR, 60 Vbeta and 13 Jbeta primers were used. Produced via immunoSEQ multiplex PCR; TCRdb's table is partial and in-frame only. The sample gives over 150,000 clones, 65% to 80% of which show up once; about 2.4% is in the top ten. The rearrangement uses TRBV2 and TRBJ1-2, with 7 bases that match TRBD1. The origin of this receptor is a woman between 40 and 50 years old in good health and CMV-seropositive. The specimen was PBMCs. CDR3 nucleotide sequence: TGTGCCAGCAGTGTTACAGGGGTAGATGGCTACACCTTC. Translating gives CASSVTGVDGYTF.